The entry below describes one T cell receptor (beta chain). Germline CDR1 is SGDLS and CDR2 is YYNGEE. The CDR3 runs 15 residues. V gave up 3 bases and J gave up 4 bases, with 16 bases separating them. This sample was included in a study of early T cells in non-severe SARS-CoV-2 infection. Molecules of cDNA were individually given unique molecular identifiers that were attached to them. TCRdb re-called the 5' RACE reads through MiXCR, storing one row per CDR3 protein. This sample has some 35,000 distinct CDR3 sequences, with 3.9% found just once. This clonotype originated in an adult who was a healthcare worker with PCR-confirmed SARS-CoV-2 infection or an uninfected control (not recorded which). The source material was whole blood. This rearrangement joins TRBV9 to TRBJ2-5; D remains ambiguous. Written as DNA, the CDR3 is TGTGCCAGCAGCGACCAAGACGGAATAGGAGAGACCCAGTACTTC. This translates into CASSDQDGIGETQYF. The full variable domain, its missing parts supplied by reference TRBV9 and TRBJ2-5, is DSGVTQTPKHLITATGQRVTLRCSPRSGDLSVYWYQQSLDQGLQFLIQYYNGEERAKGNILERFSAQQFPDLHSELNLSSLELGDSALYFCASSDQDGIGETQYFGPGTRLLVL.